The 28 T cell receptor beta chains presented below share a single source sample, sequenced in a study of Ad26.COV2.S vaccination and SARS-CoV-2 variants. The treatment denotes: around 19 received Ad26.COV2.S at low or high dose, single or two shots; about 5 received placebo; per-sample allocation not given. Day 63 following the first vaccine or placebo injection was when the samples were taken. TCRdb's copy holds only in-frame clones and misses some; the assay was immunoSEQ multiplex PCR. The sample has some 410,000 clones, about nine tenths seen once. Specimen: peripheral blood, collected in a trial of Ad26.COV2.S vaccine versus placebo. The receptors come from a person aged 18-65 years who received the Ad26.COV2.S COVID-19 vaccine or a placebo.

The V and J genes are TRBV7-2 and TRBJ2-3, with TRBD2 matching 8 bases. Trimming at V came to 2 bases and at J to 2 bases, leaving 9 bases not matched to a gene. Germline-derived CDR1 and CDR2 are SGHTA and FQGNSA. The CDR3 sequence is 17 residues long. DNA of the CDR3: TGTGCCAGCAGCTTACGGTCACGGGGGGGCCCCACAGATACGCAGTATTTT. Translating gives CASSLRSRGGPTDTQYF. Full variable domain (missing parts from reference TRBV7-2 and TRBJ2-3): GAGVSQSPSNKVTEKGKDVELRCDPISGHTALYWYRQSLGQGLEFLIYFQGNSAPDKSGLPSDRFSAERTGGSVSTLTIQRTQQEDSAVYLCASSLRSRGGPTDTQYFGPGTRLTVL.

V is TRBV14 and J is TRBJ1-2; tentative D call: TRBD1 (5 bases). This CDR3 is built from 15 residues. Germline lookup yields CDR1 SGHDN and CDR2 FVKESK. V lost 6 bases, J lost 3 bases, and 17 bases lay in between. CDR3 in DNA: TGTGCCAGCAGTGGTCTCCCCCCGGGGCACTATGGCTACACCTTC. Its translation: CASSGLPPGHYGYTF.

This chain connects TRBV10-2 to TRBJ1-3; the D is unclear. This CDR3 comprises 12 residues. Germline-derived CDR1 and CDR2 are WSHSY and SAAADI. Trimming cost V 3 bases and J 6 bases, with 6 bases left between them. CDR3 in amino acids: CASSDRANTIYF. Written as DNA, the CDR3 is TGCGCCAGCAGTGACCGGGCAAACACCATATATTTT.

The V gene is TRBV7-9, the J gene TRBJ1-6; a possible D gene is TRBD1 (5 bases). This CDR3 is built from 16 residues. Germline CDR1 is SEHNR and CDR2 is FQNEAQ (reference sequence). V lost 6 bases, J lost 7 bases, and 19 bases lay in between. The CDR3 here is CASRSFLAGLNSPLHF. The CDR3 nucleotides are TGTGCCAGCAGATCCTTCCTGGCAGGGTTGAATTCACCCCTCCACTTT.

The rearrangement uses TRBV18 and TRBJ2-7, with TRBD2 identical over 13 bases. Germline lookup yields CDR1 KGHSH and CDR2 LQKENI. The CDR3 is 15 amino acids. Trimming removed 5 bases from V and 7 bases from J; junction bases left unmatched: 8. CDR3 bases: TGTGCCAGCTCATCAGGACTAGCGGGGGTTGAGGAGCAGTACTTC. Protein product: CASSSGLAGVEEQYF.

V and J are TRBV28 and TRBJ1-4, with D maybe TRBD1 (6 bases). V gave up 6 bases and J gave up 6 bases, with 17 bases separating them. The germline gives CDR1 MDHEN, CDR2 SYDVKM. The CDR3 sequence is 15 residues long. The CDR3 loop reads CASRLPGAYDEKLFF. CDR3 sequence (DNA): TGTGCCAGCAGATTACCGGGGGCGTATGATGAAAAACTGTTTTTT. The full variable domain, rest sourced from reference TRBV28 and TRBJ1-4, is DVKVTQSSRYLVKRTGEKVFLECVQDMDHENMFWYRQDPGLGLRLIYFSYDVKMKEKGDIPEGYSVSREKKERFSLILESASTNQTSMYLCASRLPGAYDEKLFFGSGTQLSVL.

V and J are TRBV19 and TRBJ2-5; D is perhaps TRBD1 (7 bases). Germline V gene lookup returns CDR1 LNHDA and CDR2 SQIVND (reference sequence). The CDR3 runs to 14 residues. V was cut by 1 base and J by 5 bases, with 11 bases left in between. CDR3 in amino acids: CASSIVPGGETQYF. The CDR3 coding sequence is TGTGCCAGTAGTATAGTACCAGGGGGGGAGACCCAGTACTTC.

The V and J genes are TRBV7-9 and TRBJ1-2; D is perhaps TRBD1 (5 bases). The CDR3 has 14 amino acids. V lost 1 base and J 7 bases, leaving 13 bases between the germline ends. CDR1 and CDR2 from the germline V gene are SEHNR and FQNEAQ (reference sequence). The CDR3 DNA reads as TGTGCCAGCAGCTTAGGTTTTCAGGGAGGTGGCTACACCTTC. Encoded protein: CASSLGFQGGGYTF.

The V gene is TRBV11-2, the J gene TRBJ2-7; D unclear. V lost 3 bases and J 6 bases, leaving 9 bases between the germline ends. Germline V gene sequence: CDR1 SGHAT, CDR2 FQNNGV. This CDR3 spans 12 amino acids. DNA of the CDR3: TGTGCCAGCAGCTTTACGGGTTCCGAGCAGTACTTC. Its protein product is CASSFTGSEQYF.

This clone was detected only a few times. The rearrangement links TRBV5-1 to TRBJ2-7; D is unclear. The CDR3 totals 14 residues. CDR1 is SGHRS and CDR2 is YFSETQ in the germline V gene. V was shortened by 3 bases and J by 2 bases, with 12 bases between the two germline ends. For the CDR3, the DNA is TGCGCCAGCAGCTCCTCGAATGGGCCCTACGAGCAGTACTTC. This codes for CASSSSNGPYEQYF.

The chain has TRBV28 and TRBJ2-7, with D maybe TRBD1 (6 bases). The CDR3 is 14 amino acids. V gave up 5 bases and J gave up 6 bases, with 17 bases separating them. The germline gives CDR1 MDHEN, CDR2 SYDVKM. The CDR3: CASSPPRGSSEQYF. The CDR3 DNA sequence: TGTGCCAGCAGTCCGCCCAGGGGTTCTAGCGAGCAGTACTTC.

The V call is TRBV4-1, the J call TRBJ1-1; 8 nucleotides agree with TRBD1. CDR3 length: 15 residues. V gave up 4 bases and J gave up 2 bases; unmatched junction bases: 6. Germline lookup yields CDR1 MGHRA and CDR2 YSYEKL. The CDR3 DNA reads TGCGCCAGCAGCCGCCTGACAGGGGCCAACACTGAAGCTTTCTTT. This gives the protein CASSRLTGANTEAFF.

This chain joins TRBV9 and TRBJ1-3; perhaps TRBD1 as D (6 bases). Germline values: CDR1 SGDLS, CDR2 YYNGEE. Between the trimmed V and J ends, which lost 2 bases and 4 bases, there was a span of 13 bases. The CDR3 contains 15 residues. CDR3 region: CASSVSGVAGNTIYF. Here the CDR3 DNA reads TGTGCCAGCAGCGTTTCAGGGGTTGCCGGAAACACCATATATTTT.

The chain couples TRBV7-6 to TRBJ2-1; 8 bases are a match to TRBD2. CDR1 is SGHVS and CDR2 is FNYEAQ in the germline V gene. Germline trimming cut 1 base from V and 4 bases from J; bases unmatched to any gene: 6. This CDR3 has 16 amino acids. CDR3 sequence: CASSLVGGDKYNEQFF. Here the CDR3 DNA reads TGTGCCAGCAGCTTAGTCGGGGGGGACAAATACAATGAGCAGTTCTTC.

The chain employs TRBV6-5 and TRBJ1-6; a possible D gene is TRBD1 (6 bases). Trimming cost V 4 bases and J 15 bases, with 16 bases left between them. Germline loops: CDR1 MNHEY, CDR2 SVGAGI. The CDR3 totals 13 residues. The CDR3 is CASSLGAGVLLHF. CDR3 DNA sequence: TGTGCCAGCAGTTTAGGGGCAGGGGTCCTCCTCCACTTT.

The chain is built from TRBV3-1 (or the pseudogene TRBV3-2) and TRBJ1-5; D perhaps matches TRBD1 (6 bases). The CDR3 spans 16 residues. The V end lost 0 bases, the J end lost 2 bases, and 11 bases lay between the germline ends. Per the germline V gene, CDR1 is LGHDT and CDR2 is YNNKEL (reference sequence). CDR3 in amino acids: CASSQEQGEGNQPQHF. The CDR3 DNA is TGTGCCAGCAGCCAAGAACAGGGAGAGGGCAATCAGCCCCAGCATTTT.

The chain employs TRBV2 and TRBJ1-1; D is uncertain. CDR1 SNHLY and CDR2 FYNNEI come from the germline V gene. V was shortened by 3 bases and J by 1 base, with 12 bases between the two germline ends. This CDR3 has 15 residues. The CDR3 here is CASSDGVGRNTEAFF. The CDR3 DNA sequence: TGTGCCAGCAGTGATGGTGTGGGCAGGAACACTGAAGCTTTCTTT.

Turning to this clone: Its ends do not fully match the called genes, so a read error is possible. The CDR3 sequence is CASSPPLGQGRDEQFF. The CDR3 bases are TGTGCCAGCTCGCCACCGCTAGGTCAAGGGAGGGACGAGCAGTTCTTC. The chain is built from TRBV18 and TRBJ2-1, with 7 bases aligning to TRBD2. The CDR3 is made up of 16 amino acids. Germline loops: CDR1 KGHSH, CDR2 LQKENI.

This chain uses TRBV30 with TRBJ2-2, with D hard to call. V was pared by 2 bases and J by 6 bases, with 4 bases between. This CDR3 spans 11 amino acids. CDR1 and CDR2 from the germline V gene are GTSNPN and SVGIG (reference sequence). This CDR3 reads CAWSFPGELFF. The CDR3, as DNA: TGTGCCTGGAGTTTTCCCGGGGAGCTGTTTTTT.

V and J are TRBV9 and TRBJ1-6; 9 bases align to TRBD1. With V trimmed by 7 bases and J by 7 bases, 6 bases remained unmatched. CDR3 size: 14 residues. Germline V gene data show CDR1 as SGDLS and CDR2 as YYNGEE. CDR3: CASARDRENSPLHF. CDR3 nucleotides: TGTGCCAGCGCCAGGGACAGGGAAAATTCACCCCTCCACTTT.

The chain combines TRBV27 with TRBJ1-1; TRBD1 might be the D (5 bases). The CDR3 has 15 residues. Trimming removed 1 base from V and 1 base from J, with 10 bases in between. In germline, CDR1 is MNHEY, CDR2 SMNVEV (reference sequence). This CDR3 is CASSLLGEANTEAFF. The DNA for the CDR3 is TGTGCCAGCAGTTTATTGGGGGAAGCGAACACTGAAGCTTTCTTT.

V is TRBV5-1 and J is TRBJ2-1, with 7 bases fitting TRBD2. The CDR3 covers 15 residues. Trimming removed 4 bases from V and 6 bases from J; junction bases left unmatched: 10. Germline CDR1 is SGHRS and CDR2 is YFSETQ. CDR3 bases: TGCGCCAGCAGCCCAAGCGGGGTGGGAAGCAATGAGCAGTTCTTC. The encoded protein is CASSPSGVGSNEQFF.

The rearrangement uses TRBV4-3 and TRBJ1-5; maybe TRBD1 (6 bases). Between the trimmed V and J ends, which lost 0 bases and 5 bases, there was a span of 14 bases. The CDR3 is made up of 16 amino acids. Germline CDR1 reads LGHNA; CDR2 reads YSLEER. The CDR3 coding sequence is TGCGCCAGCAGCCAAGATCTACTAGAGGGGGATCAGCCCCAGCATTTT. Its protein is CASSQDLLEGDQPQHF.

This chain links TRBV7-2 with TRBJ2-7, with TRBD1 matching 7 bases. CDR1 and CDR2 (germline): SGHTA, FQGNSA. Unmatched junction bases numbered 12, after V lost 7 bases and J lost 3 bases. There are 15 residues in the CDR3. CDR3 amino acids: CASTPGNRGYYEQYF. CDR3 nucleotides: TGTGCCAGCACCCCCGGGAACAGGGGATACTACGAGCAGTACTTC.

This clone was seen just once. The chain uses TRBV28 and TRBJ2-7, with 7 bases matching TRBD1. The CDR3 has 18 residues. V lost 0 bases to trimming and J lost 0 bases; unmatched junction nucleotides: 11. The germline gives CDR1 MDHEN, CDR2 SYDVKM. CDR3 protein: CASSLWGKTGLSSYEQYF. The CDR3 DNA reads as TGTGCCAGCAGTTTATGGGGAAAGACAGGGTTGAGCTCCTACGAGCAGTACTTC.

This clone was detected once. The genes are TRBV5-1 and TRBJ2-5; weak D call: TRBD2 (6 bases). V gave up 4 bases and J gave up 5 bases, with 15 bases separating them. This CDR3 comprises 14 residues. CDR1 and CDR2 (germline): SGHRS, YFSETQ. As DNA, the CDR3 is TGCGCCAGCAGCCAGCGGGCCTCAGGGGAGACCCAGTACTTC. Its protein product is CASSQRASGETQYF. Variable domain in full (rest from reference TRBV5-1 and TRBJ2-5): KAGVTQTPRYLIKTRGQQVTLSCSPISGHRSVSWYQQTPGQGLQFLFEYFSETQRNKGNFPGRFSGRQFSNSRSEMNVSTLELGDSALYLCASSQRASGETQYFGPGTRLLVL.

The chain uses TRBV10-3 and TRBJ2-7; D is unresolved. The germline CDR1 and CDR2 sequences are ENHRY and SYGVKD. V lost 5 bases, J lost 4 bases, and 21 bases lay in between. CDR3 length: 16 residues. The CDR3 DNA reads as TGTGCCATCAGTAGGGCGAGCTTAAACCAAATTTACGAGCAGTACTTC. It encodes CAISRASLNQIYEQYF.

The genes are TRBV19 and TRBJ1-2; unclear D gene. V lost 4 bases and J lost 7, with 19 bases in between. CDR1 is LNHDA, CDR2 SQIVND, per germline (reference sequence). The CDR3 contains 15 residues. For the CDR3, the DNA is TGTGCCAGTAGTACCTTCTTTGAGGGCGGTTCTGGCTACACCTTC. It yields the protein CASSTFFEGGSGYTF.